The T cell receptor beta chain under discussion was sequenced for a study of shared clonotypes between healthy human individuals. The CDR3 is 17 residues long. The ends lost 4 bases at V and 4 bases at J; junction bases unmatched: 16. Germline V gene data show CDR1 as SGHDT and CDR2 as YYEEEE. Genomic DNA of every subset was divided equally among multiple immunoSEQ plates. Input per replicate PCR of unsorted PBMC was approximately 280 ng DNA, corresponding to 32,000 or so T cell genomes. Authors' processing steps: Filtering differed since immunoSEQ provided only junctions, with no quality scores. Sequenced by immunoSEQ multiplex PCR; TCRdb stores in-frame clones only, minus some. V, J and clone size are those of that table, while D and trimming were read from the DNA. The sample holds fewer than 650,000 clones, about 79% seen once.

V is TRBV5-6 and J is TRBJ2-7, with 8 bases aligning to TRBD2. Sequenced sample: PBMCs. The TCR comes from a woman aged 40 to 49 in good health. Some clones in this sample may be carry-over from other donors' samples. This chain's CDR3 is CASSGGLVGGFSYEQYF. The CDR3 region has the DNA TGTGCCAGCAGCGGGGGACTAGTTGGGGGTTTCAGTTACGAGCAGTACTTC.